What follows is one T cell receptor beta chain and its context. The antigen remains undetermined. Per germline, CDR1 MDHEN and CDR2 SYDVKM. This CDR3 has 12 residues. The V and J ends lost 6 bases and 2 bases respectively, with 8 bases between them. Expressed TCRB transcripts were sequenced because the isolated RNA had all been reverse transcribed beforehand. Generated by immunoSEQ multiplex PCR, the TCRdb table keeps only in-frame clones and is missing some. Here the sample spans 250,000 or so clones, about a fifth being singletons. This entry belongs to a study of beta chain features in type 1 diabetes. Study-wide results and limits: cDNA-based reads could over-represent cells with high TCR expression. Fewer junction insertions and more nucleotide deletions appeared in type 1 diabetes patients. In every one of the four CD4+ subsets, TCRB CDR3s were moderately but significantly shorter in Type 1 diabetes patients.

The chain has TRBV28 and TRBJ2-7; D uncertain. Material for sequencing was naive CD4+ T cells from blood. This clonotype originated in a woman in her forties with type 1 diabetes. The DNA of the CDR3 is TGTGCCAGCAGCCTAATCCCCTACGAGCAGTACTTC. Encoded protein: CASSLIPYEQYF. Combining the CDR3 with reference TRBV28 and TRBJ2-7 gives the whole variable domain DVKVTQSSRYLVKRTGEKVFLECVQDMDHENMFWYRQDPGLGLRLIYFSYDVKMKEKGDIPEGYSVSREKKERFSLILESASTNQTSMYLCASSLIPYEQYFGPGTRLTVT.